This TCR beta chain was found in a study of Graves' ophthalmopathy and Graves' hyperthyroidism listed by TCRdb under 2018. Turning to the overall study: Peripheral blood was collected at initial diagnosis, before any treatment. In six or seven hyperthyroidism patients, the T-cell repertoires found in thyroid tissue were compared with those found in blood. An independent validation cohort was composed of 18 to 20 hyperthyroidism patients and roughly 16 patients who later progressed from hyperthyroidism to ophthalmopathy. In total, 135 blood samples were TCR-sequenced: fewer than 50 ophthalmopathy, some 80 hyperthyroidism and about 17 hyperthyroidism-to-ophthalmopathy patients. TCR beta repertoire signatures were used to distinguish Graves' ophthalmopathy from Graves' hyperthyroidism and to predict progression to ophthalmopathy. To explore V-J signatures that separate ophthalmopathy from hyperthyroidism, a discovery set of 95 to 100 patients was enrolled, consisting of 40 to 45 with ophthalmopathy and around 60 with stable hyperthyroidism. Following sample collection, hyperthyroidism patients were given methimazole at a starting dose of 30 mg daily, and ophthalmopathy patients were given high-dose intravenous methylprednisolone.

V lost 5 bases and J lost 0 bases; the stretch between them is 13 bases long. The CDR3 covers 16 residues, taking in both the cysteine and the phenylalanine. Only the CDR3 region is kept as DNA, spanning 48 bases read in frame from base 1. Patients with ophthalmopathy had moderately to severely active disease, with a Clinical Activity Score of 3 or more, a NOSPECS grade of 4 or more, and a disease duration of less than 3 months. Patients with other autoimmune diseases, uncontrolled infections, pregnancy or lactation were excluded. Diagnosis was based on clinical symptoms, serum thyroxine, TRAb, thyroid ultrasound and orbital computed tomography. Using Ficoll-Paque density gradient centrifugation, PBMCs were isolated from 8.5 to 10 ml of fresh peripheral blood. Total RNA was extracted using Trizol reagent, and RNA quality was checked on an Agilent 2100 Bioanalyzer. TCR beta CDR3 regions were amplified from RNA transcripts for repertoire sequencing. The first round of RT-PCR was done with HTBI primers and the Qiagen OneStep RT-PCR kit, and was followed by a second round of multiplex PCR, then size selection and purification. The libraries underwent paired-end sequencing with 100 bp reads on an Illumina HiSeq2000. As for the authors' bioinformatics: SOAPnuke was used to process the reads, removing any read that contained adapters or uncalled bases, had a mean Phred below 15, or lacked an exact match to the constant primer or identifier. COPE v1.2.5 was used to merge the high-quality paired reads. Clonotypes were defined as unique nucleotide sequences and were aligned to IMGT TRB V, D and J references using MiTCR v1.1. Only V-J combinations with frequency above 0.0001 were analysed, covering 99% to 99.2% of repertoires. For each V-J combination, a TCR clonal expansion and chaos score was defined as F50 clonal expansion divided by the chaos observed in the TCRdist matrix. Welch's t-statistics and random forest were used to narrow the features down to around 12 V-J combinations, which were then fed into a naive Bayes classifier. The Morisita-Horn index was used to measure how similar the thyroid and blood repertoires were. In-frame beta chains were kept once TCRdb had trimmed the public reads at Q25 with fastp and called clones with MiXCR. One record per CDR3 amino acid sequence lists the most common genes and DNA. The V and J calls reflect TCRdb's pipeline rather than the authors' work. The sample data list hundreds of thousands of distinct CDR3 sequences, and roughly 41% of these were observed just once. Of the sample, 3% to 3.5% falls within the top ten clones.

Note on this clonotype: No antigen is known for it. Per-base qualities were not stored, and no clone one base away is much larger.

The paper's findings and limits, for the study overall: In cross-validation, the 13-signature model distinguished ophthalmopathy from stable hyperthyroidism with approximately 85% sensitivity and nearly 82% specificity, and in the test set the corresponding values were roughly 80% and 76%. Most expanded thyroid clonotypes with frequency above 0.001 were also detected in blood, suggesting blood repertoires may reflect the thyroid immune response. In validation, the model predicted ophthalmopathy progression with 55% to 71% sensitivity and 72.22% specificity; 12 predicted patients were CT-confirmed with GO in a median of about 7.1 months. Sample size was not predetermined statistically, and investigators were not blinded to group allocation.

The sample consisted of peripheral blood. The sequence joins TRBV12-3 or TRBV12-4 to TRBJ2-2; the D gene is unclear. This sequence was found in an adult man with Graves' ophthalmopathy. The DNA reads as follows: TGTGCCAGCAGTCTCGACATTGAGTCGAACACCGGGGAGCTGTTTTTT. Its product reads: CASSLDIESNTGELFF.